The sequence of this T cell receptor beta chain was determined in a study of control samples from healthy donors and cancer patients. Sequencing used immunoSEQ multiplex PCR; TCRdb keeps in-frame clones, though not all of them. The top ten clones hold about 9.4% of a sample with about 51,000 clones, about 80% of them seen once. Germline CDR1 reads SGHTA; CDR2 reads FQGNSA. CDR3 length equals 17 residues. V trimming: 1 base; J trimming: 2 bases; junction bases outside the gene matches: 6. The receptor was isolated from a man between 65 and 85 years old in good health. The source material was blood. The chain is built from TRBV7-2 and TRBJ2-5; 11 bases are a match to TRBD1. Written as DNA, the CDR3 is TGTGCCAGCAGCTTAGTTGGGGGACAGGGGGGTCAAGAGACCCAGTACTTC. Translating gives CASSLVGGQGGQETQYF.